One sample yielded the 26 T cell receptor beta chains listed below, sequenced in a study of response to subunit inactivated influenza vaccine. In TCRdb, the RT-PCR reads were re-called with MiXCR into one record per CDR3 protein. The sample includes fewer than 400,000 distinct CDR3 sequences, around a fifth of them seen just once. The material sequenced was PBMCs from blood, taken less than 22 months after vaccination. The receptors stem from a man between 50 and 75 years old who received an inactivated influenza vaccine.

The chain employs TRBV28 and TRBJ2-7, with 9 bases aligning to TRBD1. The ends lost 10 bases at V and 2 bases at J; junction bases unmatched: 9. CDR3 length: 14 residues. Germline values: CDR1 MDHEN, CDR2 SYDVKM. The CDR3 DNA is TGTGCCACCTACCGGGACAGGGAGACCTACGAGCAGTACTTC. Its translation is CATYRDRETYEQYF.

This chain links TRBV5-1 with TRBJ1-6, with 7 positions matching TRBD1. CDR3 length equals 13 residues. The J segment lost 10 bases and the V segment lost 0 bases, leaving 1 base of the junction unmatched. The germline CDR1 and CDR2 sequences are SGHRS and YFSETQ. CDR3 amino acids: CASSLAQGSPLHF. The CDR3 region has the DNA TGCGCCAGCAGCTTGGCACAGGGGTCACCCCTCCACTTT.

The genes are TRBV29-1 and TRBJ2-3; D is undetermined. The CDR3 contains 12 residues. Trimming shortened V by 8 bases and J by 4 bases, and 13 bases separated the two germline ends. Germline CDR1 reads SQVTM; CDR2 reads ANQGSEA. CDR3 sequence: CSSGPGSDTQYF. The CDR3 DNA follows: TGCAGCTCGGGCCCGGGTTCAGATACGCAGTATTTT.

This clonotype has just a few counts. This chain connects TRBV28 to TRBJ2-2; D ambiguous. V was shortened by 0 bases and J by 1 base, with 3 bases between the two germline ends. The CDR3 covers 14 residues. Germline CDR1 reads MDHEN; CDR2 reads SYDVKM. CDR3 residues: CASSLWGNTGELFF. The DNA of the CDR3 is TGTGCCAGCAGTTTATGGGGGAACACCGGGGAGCTGTTTTTT.

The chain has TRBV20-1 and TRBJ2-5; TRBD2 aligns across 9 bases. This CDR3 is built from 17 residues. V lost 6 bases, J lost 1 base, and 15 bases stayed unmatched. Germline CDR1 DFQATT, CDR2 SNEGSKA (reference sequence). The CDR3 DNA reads TGCAGTGCCCCCGGCCCCGTGACTAGCGGAAGCCAAGAGACCCAGTACTTC. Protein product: CSAPGPVTSGSQETQYF.

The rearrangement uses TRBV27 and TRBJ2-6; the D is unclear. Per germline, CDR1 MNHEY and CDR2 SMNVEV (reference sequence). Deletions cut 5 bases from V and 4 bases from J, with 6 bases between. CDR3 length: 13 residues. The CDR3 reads CASSILGANVLTF. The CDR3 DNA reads TGTGCCAGCAGTATCCTAGGGGCCAACGTCCTGACTTTC. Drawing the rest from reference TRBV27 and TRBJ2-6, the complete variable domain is EAQVTQNPRYLITVTGKKLTVTCSQNMNHEYMSWYRQDPGLGLRQIYYSMNVEVTDKGDVPEGYKVSRKEKRNFPLILESPSPNQTSLYFCASSILGANVLTFGAGSRLTVL.

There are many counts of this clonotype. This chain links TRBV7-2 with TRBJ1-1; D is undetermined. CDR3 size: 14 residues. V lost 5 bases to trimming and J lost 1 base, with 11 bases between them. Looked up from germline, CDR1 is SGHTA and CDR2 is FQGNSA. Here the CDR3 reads CASSTSPRNTEAFF. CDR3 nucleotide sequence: TGTGCCAGCAGCACCTCACCGAGGAACACTGAAGCTTTCTTT.

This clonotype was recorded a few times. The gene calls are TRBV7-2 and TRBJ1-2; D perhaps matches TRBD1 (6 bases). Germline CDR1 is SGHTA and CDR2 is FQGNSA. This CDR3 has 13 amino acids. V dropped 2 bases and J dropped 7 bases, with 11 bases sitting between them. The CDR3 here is CASSLSRGGGYTF. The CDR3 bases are TGTGCCAGCAGCTTATCAAGGGGGGGTGGCTACACCTTC.

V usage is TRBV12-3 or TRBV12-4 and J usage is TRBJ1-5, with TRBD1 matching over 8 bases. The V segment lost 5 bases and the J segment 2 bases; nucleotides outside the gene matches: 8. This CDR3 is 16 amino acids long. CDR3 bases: TGTGCCAGCAGTCAAAGGACAGGGCAGCGCAATCAGCCCCAGCATTTT. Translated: CASSQRTGQRNQPQHF.

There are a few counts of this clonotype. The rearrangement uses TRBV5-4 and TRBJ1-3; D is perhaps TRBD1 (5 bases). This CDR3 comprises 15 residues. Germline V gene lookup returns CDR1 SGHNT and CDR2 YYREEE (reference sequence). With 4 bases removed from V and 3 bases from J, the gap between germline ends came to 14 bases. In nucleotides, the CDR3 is TGTGCCAGCAGCAGGGACCCCGGAGGTGGAAACACCATATATTTT. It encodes CASSRDPGGGNTIYF. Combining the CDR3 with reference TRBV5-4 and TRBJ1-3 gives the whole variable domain ETGVTQSPTHLIKTRGQQVTLRCSSQSGHNTVSWYQQALGQGPQFIFQYYREEENGRGNFPPRFSGLQFPNYSSELNVNALELDDSALYLCASSRDPGGGNTIYFGEGSWLTVV.

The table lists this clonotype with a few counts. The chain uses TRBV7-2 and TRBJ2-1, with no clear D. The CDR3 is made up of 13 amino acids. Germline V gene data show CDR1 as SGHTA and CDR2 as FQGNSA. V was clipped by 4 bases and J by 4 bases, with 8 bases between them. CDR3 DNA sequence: TGTGCCAGCAGCTCCCAGCGTTACAATGAGCAGTTCTTC. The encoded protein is CASSSQRYNEQFF.

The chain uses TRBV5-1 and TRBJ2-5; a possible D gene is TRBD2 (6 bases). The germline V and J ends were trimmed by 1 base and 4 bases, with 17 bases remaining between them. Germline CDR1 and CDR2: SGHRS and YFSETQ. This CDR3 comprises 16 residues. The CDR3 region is CASSLPGLGGPETQYF. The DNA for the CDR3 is TGCGCCAGCAGCTTGCCGGGACTCGGAGGTCCAGAGACCCAGTACTTC.

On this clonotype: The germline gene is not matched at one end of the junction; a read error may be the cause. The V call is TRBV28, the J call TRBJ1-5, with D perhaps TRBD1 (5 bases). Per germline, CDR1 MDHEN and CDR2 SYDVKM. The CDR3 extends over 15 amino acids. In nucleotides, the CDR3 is TGTGCCAGCAGTCCTTGGGGGAGTAGCAATCAGACCCAGCATTTT. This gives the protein CASSPWGSSNQTQHF.

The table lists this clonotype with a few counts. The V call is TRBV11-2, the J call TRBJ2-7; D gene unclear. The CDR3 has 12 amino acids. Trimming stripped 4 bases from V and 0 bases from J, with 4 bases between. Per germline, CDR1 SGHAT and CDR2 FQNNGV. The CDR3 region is CASSSVSYEQYF. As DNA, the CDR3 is TGTGCCAGCAGCTCGGTCTCCTACGAGCAGTACTTC.

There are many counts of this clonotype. The DNA of the CDR3 is TGCGCCAGCAGTGACCAGGGGATTAATGAAAAACTGTTTTTT. It codes for CASSDQGINEKLFF. The V and J genes are TRBV10-2 and TRBJ1-4, with TRBD1 as a possible D gene (6 bases). The germline gives CDR1 WSHSY, CDR2 SAAADI. This CDR3 region has 14 residues. Trimming took 3 bases from V and 4 from J, leaving 9 bases between them.

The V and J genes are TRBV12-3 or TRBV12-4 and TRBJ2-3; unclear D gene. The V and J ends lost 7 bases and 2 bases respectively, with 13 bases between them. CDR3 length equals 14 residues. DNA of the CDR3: TGTGCCAGCACCCCCGATAGCAACACAGATACGCAGTATTTT. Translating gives CASTPDSNTDTQYF.

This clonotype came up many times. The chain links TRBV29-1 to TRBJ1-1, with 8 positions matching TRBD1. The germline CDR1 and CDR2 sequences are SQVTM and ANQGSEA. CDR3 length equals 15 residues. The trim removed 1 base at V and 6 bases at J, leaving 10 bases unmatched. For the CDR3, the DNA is TGCAGCGTTGAAGGGGCAGGGGGCAAGTATTCTGAAGCTTTCTTT. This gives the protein CSVEGAGGKYSEAFF.

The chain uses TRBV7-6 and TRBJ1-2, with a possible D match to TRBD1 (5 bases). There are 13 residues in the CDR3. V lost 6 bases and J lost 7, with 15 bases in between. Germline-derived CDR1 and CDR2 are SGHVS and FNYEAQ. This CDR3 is CASSLPGGSGYTF. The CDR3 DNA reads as TGTGCCAGCAGTCTGCCCGGGGGGAGTGGCTACACCTTC.

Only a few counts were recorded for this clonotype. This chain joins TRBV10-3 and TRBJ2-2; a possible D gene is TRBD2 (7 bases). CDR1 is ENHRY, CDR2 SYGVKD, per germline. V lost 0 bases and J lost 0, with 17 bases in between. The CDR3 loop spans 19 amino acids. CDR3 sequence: CAISESSTSGGPNTGELFF. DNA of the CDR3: TGTGCCATCAGTGAGTCATCAACCTCGGGGGGCCCGAACACCGGGGAGCTGTTTTTT.

CDR3 residues: CSASRNGGGDTQYF. The CDR3 bases are TGCAGTGCTAGTAGAAACGGAGGAGGAGATACGCAGTATTTT. The chain recombines TRBV20-1 with TRBJ2-3; D may be TRBD2 (5 bases). V lost 3 bases and J lost 5, with 15 bases in between. CDR1 is DFQATT, CDR2 SNEGSKA, per germline (reference sequence). The CDR3 consists of 14 residues.

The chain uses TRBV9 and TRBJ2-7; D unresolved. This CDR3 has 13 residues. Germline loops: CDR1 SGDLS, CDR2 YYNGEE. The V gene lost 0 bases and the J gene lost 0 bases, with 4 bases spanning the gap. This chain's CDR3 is CASSVELSYEQYF. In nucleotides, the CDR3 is TGTGCCAGCAGCGTAGAGCTCTCCTACGAGCAGTACTTC.

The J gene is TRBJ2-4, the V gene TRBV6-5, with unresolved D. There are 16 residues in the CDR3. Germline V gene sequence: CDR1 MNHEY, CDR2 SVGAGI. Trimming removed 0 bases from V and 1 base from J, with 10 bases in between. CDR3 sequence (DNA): TGTGCCAGCAGTTACTCTTTTTTTTCCGCCAAAAACATTCAGTACTTC. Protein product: CASSYSFFSAKNIQYF.

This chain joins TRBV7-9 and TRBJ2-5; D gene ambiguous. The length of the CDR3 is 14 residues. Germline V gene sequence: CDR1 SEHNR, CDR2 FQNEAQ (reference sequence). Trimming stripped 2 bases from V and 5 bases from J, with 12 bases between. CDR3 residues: CASSLSIGYETQYF. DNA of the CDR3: TGTGCCAGCAGCTTATCGATAGGGTATGAGACCCAGTACTTC.

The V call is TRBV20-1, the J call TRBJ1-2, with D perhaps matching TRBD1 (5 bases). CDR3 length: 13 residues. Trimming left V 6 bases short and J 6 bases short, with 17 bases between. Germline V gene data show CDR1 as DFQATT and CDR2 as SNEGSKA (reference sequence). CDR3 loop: CSAEPQDFDGYTF. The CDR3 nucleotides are TGCAGTGCCGAGCCACAGGATTTCGATGGCTACACCTTC.

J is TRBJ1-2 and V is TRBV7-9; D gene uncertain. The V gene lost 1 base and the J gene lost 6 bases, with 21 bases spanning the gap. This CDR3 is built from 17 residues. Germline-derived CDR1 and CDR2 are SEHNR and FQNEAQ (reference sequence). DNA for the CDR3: TGTGCCAGCAGCTTAGGACGCTGGGGTTCGATATCGGATGGCTACACCTTC. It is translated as CASSLGRWGSISDGYTF.

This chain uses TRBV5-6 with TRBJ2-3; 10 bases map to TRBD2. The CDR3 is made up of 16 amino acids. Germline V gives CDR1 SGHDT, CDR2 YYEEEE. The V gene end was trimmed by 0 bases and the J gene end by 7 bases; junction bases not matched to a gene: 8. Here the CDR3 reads CASSLGGLAGANTQYF. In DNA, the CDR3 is TGTGCCAGCAGCTTGGGTGGGCTAGCGGGGGCCAATACGCAGTATTTT.